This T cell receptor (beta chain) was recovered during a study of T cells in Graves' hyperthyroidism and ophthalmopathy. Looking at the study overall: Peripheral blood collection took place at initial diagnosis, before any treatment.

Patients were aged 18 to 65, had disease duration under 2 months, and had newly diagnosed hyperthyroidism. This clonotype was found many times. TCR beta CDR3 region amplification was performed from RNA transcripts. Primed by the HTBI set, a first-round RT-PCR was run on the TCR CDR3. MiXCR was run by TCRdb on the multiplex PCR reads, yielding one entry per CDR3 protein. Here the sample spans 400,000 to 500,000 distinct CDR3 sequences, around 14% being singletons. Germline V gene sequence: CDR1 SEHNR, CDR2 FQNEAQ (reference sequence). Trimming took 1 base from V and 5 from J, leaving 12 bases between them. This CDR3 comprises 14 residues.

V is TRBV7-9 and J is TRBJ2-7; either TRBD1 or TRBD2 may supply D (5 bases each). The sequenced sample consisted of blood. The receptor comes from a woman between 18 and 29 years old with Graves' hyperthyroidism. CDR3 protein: CASSLDLGVHEQYF. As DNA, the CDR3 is TGTGCCAGCAGCTTAGATTTGGGGGTCCACGAGCAGTACTTC. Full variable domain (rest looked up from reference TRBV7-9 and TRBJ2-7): DTGVSQNPRHKITKRGQNVTFRCDPISEHNRLYWYRQTLGQGPEFLTYFQNEAQLEKSRLLSDRFSAERPKGSFSTLEIQRTEQGDSAMYLCASSLDLGVHEQYFGPGTRLTVT.